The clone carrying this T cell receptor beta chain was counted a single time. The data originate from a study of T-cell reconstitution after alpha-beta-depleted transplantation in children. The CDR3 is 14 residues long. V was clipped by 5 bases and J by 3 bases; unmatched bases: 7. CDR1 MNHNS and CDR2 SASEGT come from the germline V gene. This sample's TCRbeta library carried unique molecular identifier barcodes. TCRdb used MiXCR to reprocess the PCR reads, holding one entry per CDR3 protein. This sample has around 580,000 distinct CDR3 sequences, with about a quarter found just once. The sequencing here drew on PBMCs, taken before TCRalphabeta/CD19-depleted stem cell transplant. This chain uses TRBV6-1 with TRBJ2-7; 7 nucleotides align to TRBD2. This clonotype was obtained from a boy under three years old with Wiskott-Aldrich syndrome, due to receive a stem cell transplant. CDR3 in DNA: TGTGCCAGCAGTACACTAGCGCAACTCTACGAGCAGTACTTC. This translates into CASSTLAQLYEQYF.